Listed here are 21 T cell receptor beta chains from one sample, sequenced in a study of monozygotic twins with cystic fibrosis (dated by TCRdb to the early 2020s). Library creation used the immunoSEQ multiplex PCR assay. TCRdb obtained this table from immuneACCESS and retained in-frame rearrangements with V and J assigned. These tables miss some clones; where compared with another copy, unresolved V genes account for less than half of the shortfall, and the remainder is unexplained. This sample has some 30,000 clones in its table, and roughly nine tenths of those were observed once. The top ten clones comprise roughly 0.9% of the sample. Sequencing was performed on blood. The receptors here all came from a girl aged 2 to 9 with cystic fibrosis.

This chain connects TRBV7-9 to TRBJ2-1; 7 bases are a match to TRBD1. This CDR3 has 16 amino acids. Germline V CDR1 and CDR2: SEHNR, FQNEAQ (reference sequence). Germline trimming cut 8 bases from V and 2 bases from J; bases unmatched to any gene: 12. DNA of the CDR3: TGTGCCAGCTTCCCCCCCGGGCAGGGGGCCTACAATGAGCAGTTCTTC. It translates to CASFPPGQGAYNEQFF.

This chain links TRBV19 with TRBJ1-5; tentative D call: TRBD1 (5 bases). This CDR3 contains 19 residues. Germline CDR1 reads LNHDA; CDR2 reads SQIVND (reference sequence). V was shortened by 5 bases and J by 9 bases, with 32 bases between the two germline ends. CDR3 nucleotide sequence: TGTGCCAGTAGTTCGCTCAGGGACCGGAAGTGGGGCCTTGGTTGGCCCCAGCATTTT. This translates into CASSSLRDRKWGLGWPQHF.

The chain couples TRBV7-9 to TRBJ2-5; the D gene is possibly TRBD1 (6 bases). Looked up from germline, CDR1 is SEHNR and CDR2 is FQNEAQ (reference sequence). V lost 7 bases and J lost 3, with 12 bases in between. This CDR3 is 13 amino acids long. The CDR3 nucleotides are TGTGCCAGCAATTCAGGGGCAGAAGAGACCCAGTACTTC. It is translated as CASNSGAEETQYF.

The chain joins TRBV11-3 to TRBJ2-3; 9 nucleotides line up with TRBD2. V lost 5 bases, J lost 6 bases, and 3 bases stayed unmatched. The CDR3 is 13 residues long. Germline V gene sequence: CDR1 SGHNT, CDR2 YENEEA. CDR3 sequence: CASSPGTSDTQYF. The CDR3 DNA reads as TGTGCCAGCAGCCCAGGGACTAGCGATACGCAGTATTTT.

CDR3 nucleotide sequence: TGTGCCTGGAGCCGAAAACAGGGGGGCGGCTACACCTTC. Translation gives CAWSRKQGGGYTF. The genes are TRBV30 and TRBJ1-2, with 8 bases lining up with TRBD1. Germline trimming cut 3 bases from V and 8 bases from J; bases unmatched to any gene: 8. The CDR3 covers 13 residues. The V gene's germline CDR1 is GTSNPN and CDR2 SVGIG (reference sequence).

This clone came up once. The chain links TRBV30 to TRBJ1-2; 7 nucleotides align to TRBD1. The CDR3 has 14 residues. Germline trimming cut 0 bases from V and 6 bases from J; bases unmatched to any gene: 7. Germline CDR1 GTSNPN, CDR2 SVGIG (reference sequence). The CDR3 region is CAWSVRQGGDGYTF. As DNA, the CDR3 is TGTGCCTGGAGTGTCCGGCAGGGGGGGGATGGCTACACCTTC.

The DNA for the CDR3 is TGTGCCAGCTCACCATACTCCGGCGGTAATGAAAAACTGTTTTTT. It yields the protein CASSPYSGGNEKLFF. The chain links TRBV18 to TRBJ1-4; no firm D call. Germline-derived CDR1 and CDR2 are KGHSH and LQKENI. There are 15 residues in the CDR3. Trimming shortened V by 2 bases and J by 4 bases, and 11 bases separated the two germline ends.

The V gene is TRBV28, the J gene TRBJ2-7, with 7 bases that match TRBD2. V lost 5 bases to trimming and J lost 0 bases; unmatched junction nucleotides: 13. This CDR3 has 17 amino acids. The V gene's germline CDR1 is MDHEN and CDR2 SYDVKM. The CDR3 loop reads CASSLSKGGGGSYEQYF. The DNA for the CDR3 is TGTGCCAGCAGTCTTTCTAAGGGCGGGGGAGGCTCCTACGAGCAGTACTTC.

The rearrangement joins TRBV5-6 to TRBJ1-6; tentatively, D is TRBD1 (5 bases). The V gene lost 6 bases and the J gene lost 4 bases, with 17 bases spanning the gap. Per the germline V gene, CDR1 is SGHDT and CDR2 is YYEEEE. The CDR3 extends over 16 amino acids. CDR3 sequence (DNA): TGTGCCAGCAAAAAGGGGTCGGGGTCATATAATTCACCCCTCCACTTT. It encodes CASKKGSGSYNSPLHF.

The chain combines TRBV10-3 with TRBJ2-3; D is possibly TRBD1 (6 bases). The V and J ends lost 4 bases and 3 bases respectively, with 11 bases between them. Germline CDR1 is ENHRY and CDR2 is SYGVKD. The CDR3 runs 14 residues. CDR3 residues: CAISAPQGTDTQYF. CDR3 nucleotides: TGTGCCATCAGTGCCCCGCAGGGGACAGATACGCAGTATTTT.

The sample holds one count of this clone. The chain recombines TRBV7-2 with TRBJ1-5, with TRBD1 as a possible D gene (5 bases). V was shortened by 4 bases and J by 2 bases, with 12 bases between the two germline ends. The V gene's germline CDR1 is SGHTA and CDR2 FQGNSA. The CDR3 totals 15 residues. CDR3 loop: CASSSTGWRNQPQHF. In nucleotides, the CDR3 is TGTGCCAGCAGCTCAACAGGTTGGCGCAATCAGCCCCAGCATTTT.

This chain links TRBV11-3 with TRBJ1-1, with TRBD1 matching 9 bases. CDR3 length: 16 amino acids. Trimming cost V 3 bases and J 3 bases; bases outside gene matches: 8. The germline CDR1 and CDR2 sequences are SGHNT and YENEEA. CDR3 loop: CASSFSGGDRDTEAFF. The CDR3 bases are TGTGCCAGCAGCTTTTCGGGTGGGGACAGGGACACTGAAGCTTTCTTT. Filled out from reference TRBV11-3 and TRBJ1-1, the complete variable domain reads EAGVVQSPRYKIIEKKQPVAFWCNPISGHNTLYWYLQNLGQGPELLIRYENEEAVDDSQLPKDRFSAERLKGVDSTLKIQPAELGDSAVYLCASSFSGGDRDTEAFFGQGTRLTVV.

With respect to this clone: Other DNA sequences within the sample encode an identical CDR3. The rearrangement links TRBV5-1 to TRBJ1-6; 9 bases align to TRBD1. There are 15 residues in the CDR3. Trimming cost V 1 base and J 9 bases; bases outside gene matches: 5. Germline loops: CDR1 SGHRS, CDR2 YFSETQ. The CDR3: CASSLKGQGGSPLHF. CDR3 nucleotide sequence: TGCGCCAGCAGCTTGAAGGGACAGGGAGGTTCACCCCTCCACTTT.

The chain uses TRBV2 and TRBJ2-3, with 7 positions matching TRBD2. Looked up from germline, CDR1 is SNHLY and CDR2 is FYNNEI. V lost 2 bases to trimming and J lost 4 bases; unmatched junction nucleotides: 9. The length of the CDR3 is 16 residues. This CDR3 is CASSEWAGGSADTQYF. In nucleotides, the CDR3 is TGTGCCAGCAGTGAATGGGCGGGCGGGAGCGCAGATACGCAGTATTTT.

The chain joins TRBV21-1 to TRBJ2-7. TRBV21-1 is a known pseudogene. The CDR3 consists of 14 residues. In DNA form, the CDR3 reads TGTGCCAGCAGCAATAGGGGGGCCACCTACGAGCAGTACTTC. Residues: CASSNRGATYEQYF.

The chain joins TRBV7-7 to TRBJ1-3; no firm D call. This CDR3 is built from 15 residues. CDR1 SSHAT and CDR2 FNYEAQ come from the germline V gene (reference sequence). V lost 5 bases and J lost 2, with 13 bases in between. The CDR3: CASSVDLGAGNTIYF. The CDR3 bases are TGTGCCAGCAGCGTCGATCTTGGGGCTGGAAACACCATATATTTT.

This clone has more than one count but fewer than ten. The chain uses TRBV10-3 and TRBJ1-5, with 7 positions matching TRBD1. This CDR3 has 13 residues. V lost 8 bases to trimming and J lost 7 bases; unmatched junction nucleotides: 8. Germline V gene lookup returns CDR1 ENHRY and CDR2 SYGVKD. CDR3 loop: CAIGREGAQPQHF. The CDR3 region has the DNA TGTGCCATCGGCCGAGAGGGGGCCCAGCCCCAGCATTTT.

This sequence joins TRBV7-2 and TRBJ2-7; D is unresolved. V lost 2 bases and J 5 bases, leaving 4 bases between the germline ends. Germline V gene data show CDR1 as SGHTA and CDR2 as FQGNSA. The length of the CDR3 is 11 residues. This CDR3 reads CASSLIHEQYF. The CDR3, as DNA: TGTGCCAGCAGCTTAATCCACGAGCAGTACTTC.

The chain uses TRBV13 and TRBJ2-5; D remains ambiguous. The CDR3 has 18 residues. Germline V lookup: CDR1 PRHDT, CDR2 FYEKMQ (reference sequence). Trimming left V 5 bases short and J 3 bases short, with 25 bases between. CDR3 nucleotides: TGTGCCAGCAGCCCCGGGCCCGCCCGAGCTGGGCCTGAAGAGACCCAGTACTTC. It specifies CASSPGPARAGPEETQYF.

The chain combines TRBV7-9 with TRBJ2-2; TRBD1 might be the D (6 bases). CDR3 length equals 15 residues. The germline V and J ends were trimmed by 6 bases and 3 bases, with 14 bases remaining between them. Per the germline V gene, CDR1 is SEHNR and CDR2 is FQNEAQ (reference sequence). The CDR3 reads CASSSPGQDTGELFF. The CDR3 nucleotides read TGTGCCAGCAGTTCCCCGGGACAAGACACCGGGGAGCTGTTTTTT.

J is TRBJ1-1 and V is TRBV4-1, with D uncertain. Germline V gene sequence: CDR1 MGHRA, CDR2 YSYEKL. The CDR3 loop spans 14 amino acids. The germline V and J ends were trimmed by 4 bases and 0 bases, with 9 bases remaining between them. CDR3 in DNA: TGCGCCAGCAGCCCTTGGACGGTGAACACTGAAGCTTTCTTT. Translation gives CASSPWTVNTEAFF.